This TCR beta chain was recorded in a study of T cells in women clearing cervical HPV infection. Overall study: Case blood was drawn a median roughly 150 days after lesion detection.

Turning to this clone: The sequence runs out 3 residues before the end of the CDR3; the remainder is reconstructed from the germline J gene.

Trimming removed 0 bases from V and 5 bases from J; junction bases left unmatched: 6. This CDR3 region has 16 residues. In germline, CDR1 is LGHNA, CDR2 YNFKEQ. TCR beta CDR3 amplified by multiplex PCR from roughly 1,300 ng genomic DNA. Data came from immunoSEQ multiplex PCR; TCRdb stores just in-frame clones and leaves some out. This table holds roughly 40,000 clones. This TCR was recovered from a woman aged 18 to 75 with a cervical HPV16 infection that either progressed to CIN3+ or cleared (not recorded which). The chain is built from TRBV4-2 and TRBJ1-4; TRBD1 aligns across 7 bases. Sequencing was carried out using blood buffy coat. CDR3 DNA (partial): TGTGCCAGCAGCCAAGAGAGACAGGGCTCGAATGAAAAA. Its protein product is CASSQERQGSNEK. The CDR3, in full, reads CASSQERQGSNEKLFF.